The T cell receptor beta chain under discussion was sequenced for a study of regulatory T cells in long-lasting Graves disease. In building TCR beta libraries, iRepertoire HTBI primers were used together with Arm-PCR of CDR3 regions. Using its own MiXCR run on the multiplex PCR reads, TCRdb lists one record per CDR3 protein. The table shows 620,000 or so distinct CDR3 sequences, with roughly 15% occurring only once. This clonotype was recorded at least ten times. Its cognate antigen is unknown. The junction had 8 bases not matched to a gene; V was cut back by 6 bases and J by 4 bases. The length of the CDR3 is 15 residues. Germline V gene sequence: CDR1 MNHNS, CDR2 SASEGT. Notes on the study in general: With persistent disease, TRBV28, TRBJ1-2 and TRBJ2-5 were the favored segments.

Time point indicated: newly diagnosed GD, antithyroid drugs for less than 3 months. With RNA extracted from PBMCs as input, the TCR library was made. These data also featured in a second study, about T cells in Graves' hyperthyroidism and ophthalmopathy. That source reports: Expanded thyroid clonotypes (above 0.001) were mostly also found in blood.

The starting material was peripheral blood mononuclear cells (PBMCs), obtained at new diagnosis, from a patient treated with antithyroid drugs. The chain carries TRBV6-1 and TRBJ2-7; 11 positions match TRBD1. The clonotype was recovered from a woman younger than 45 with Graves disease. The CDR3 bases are TGTGCCAGCAGGATCGCAGGACAGGGGGCTTACGAGCAGTACTTC. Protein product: CASRIAGQGAYEQYF.